This TCR beta chain was documented in a study of blood T cell repertoires in COVID-19 (TCRdb year 2020). In the study overall: The collaborator samples originated in the United States, Italy and Spain and spanned the acute and convalescent phases of COVID-19. The prospective study material was composed of cDNA or gDNA derived from T cells, B-cell-depleted T cells, or PBMCs. The dataset comprised deeply sampled blood TCRbeta repertoires from subjects exposed to, actively infected with, or recovered from COVID-19. The repertoires were released in a freely available public database intended as a resource for research on the immune response to SARS-CoV-2. The samples were drawn from the first 160 participants of the ongoing ImmuneRACE study and from under 1,500 subjects provided by 6 global collaborators. A de-identified subject ID, COVID-19 status, age in years and sex were almost always included in the sample metadata. HLA class I and class II types, where available, came from metadata supplied by the sample provider rather than from assay-based typing. What the work shows at the level of the full study, not this receptor alone: How much clinical and demographic metadata was included differed by source and by participant, and the metadata was provided uncurated.

V is clipped by 1 base and J by 3 bases, and the sequence between their germline boundaries is 13 bases long. According to the germline V gene, CDR1 reads SGHTA and CDR2 reads FQGNSA. The CDR3 runs 16 amino acids, cysteine and phenylalanine included. Just the 48-base CDR3 DNA is kept, in frame starting at base 1. Concerning this clone itself: The clone's antigen remains unknown. Qualities for individual bases were not recorded, and no much larger clone is one base off.

The immunoSEQ Assay, a bias-controlled multiplex PCR, was used to amplify TCRbeta CDR3 regions from genomic DNA. The study's own analysis went as follows. The number of nucleated cells in each sample was estimated by amplification of reference gene primers within the assay. Sequence reads were collapsed and filtered to measure the absolute abundance of every unique TCRbeta CDR3 rearrangement. For each sample, productive Simpson clonality was calculated as the square root of Simpson's diversity index across productive rearrangements. TCRdb carries this immuneACCESS record with in-frame sequences only. Its versions omit some clonotypes, under half of them owing to an unresolved V gene in the studies checked, with the rest unexplained. The V and J calls and clone size are taken from that table; D and trimming were inferred from the DNA. Counted in this sample were about 120,000 clones; roughly nine tenths of them appeared once. The top ten constitute around a quarter of the sample.

Collaborating institutions collected whole blood in K2EDTA tubes following their own protocols. For TCRbeta analysis, collaborators shipped samples in one of three forms: frozen whole blood, isolated PBMCs, or DNA extracted from either of those sample types. The sequencing sample was made of peripheral blood. Recombination linked TRBV7-2 to TRBJ2-1; a weak D assignment points to TRBD2 (6 bases agree). The clonotype was recovered from a man in his 70s with active or convalescent COVID-19. The nucleotides read TGTGCCAGCAGCTTAGGGGGACTCCCCGGCTACAATGAGCAGTTCTTC. This codes for CASSLGGLPGYNEQFF.